Presented here are 9 T cell receptor beta chains from one specimen sequenced in a study of CD8+ T cells in alopecia areata. RNA was isolated and reverse transcribed to cDNA, the sequencing template. The data were produced by immunoSEQ multiplex PCR, yet TCRdb's version contains in-frame clones alone and is incomplete. The table includes 150,000 to 200,000 clones, around 57% detected once. The sample comprised CD4+ T cells sorted from blood. These receptors came from a human donor in good health.

V and J are TRBV7-2 and TRBJ2-2, with 11 bases aligning to TRBD2. CDR1 SGHTA and CDR2 FQGNSA come from the germline V gene. V shed 5 bases, J shed 1 base, and the junction held 3 bases outside the gene matches. This CDR3 has 16 residues. The CDR3 spells CASSATSGRNTGELFF. The CDR3 nucleotides are TGTGCCAGCAGCGCAACTAGCGGGAGGAACACCGGGGAGCTGTTTTTT.

The gene calls are TRBV6-6 and TRBJ2-4; a possible D gene is TRBD1 (6 bases). Germline CDR1 MNHNY, CDR2 SVGAGI (reference sequence). V lost 7 bases and J lost 1, with 14 bases in between. This CDR3 is built from 15 residues. The CDR3: CASMTQGLAKNIQYF. The CDR3 nucleotides are TGTGCCAGCATGACCCAGGGGTTGGCCAAAAACATTCAGTACTTC.

There are a few counts of this clone. V is TRBV28 and J is TRBJ1-5; TRBD1 agrees at 8 bases. CDR1 is MDHEN, CDR2 SYDVKM, per germline. V was pared by 6 bases and J by 7 bases, with 8 bases of the junction left unmatched. This CDR3 comprises 14 residues. The CDR3 protein is CASSHDRGRQPQHF. Here the CDR3 DNA reads TGTGCCAGCAGCCATGACAGGGGCAGGCAGCCCCAGCATTTT.

The V gene is TRBV6-4, the J gene TRBJ1-2; D not certain. The CDR3 totals 15 residues. V was cut by 6 bases and J by 0 bases, with 14 bases left in between. Germline-derived CDR1 and CDR2 are MRHNA and SNTAGT. The CDR3 region has the DNA TGTGCCAGCAGCCTCGAAGCAGCTGCTAACTATGGCTACACCTTC. Residues: CASSLEAAANYGYTF.

This chain links TRBV29-1 with TRBJ2-1, with 9 bases lining up with TRBD2. The CDR3 sequence is 14 residues long. Unmatched junction bases numbered 6, after V lost 4 bases and J lost 5 bases. Germline V gene data show CDR1 as SQVTM and CDR2 as ANQGSEA. CDR3: CSVVSGRPDNEQFF. DNA of the CDR3: TGCAGCGTTGTAAGCGGGAGGCCAGACAATGAGCAGTTCTTC.

This clone was found a few times. V is TRBV7-2 and J is TRBJ2-3; the match to TRBD2 covers 7 bases. The germline V gene has CDR1 SGHTA and CDR2 FQGNSA. V gave up 3 bases and J gave up 0 bases; unmatched junction bases: 3. This CDR3 has 15 amino acids. The CDR3 coding sequence is TGTGCCAGCAGCTTTCTAGCGGCTAGCACAGATACGCAGTATTTT. Protein: CASSFLAASTDTQYF.

There are many counts of this clone. The chain links TRBV10-3 to TRBJ1-1; D unclear. Trimming took 4 bases from V and 5 from J, leaving 11 bases between them. There are 13 residues in the CDR3. Germline loops: CDR1 ENHRY, CDR2 SYGVKD. The DNA of the CDR3 is TGTGCCATCAGTGCCGCGTCGGATACTGAAGCTTTCTTT. Its translation is CAISAASDTEAFF.

The chain links TRBV7-9 to TRBJ2-2, with 7 bases identical to TRBD1. This CDR3 has 14 residues. Looked up from germline, CDR1 is SEHNR and CDR2 is FQNEAQ (reference sequence). Trimming removed 3 bases from V and 5 bases from J; junction bases left unmatched: 3. This chain's CDR3 is CASSFQGETGELFF. CDR3 DNA sequence: TGTGCCAGCAGCTTTCAGGGGGAGACCGGGGAGCTGTTTTTT.

This clone showed up just a few times. The V and J genes are TRBV5-1 and TRBJ2-7; the match to TRBD2 covers 7 bases. Trimming cost V 4 bases and J 4 bases; bases outside gene matches: 20. The germline V gene has CDR1 SGHRS and CDR2 YFSETQ. The CDR3 spans 18 residues. The CDR3 region has the DNA TGCGCCAGCAGCGCGCCCCCCACACCGGGACTAACATGGTACGAGCAGTACTTC. This encodes CASSAPPTPGLTWYEQYF.